This TCR beta chain derives from a study of control samples from healthy donors and cancer patients. Sequenced by immunoSEQ multiplex PCR; TCRdb stores in-frame clones only, minus some. The data show approximately 90,000 clones, approximately 81% seen once. Germline CDR1 is GTSNPN and CDR2 is SVGIG (reference sequence). CDR3 length: 11 residues. The ends were cut back, 0 bases at V and 12 bases at J, with 11 bases in the middle. The sample consisted of blood. The receptor was derived from a woman aged 40 to 50 in good health. The rearrangement joins TRBV30 to TRBJ1-2; tentatively, D is TRBD1 (5 bases). In DNA, the CDR3 is TGTGCCTGGAGTGTACGGGGGAGCCACACCTTC. Amino acids: CAWSVRGSHTF.